This is a list of T cell receptor beta chains from one sample in a study of blood T cell repertoires in COVID-19. Generated by immunoSEQ multiplex PCR, the TCRdb table keeps only in-frame clones and is missing some. The table has roughly 200,000 clones, around four fifths seen once. The material sequenced was peripheral blood. The receptors come from a man between 40 and 49 years old with active or convalescent COVID-19. CDR3s include the opening cysteine and the closing phenylalanine or tryptophan. The D gene is left open where the match is weak. Size is stated for part of the rows, as once, few or many counts, or as a class when the clone is expanded.

j_gene: TRBJ1-4; d_gene: TRBD1; abundance: NA; v_gene: TRBV5-6; CDR3aa: CASSLGQGTWANEKLFF; CDR3nt: TGTGCCAGCAGCCTCGGACAGGGGACATGGGCTAATGAAAAACTGTTTTTT
j_gene: TRBJ1-5; d_gene: NA; abundance: NA; v_gene: TRBV10-3; CDR3aa: CAISTGSNQPQHF; CDR3nt: TGTGCCATCAGTACAGGATCCAATCAGCCCCAGCATTTT
j_gene: TRBJ1-2; d_gene: TRBD1; abundance: NA; v_gene: TRBV19; CDR3aa: CASSMRTGTNYGYTF; CDR3nt: TGTGCCAGTAGTATGCGGACAGGCACTAACTATGGCTACACCTTC
j_gene: TRBJ2-2; d_gene: NA; abundance: NA; v_gene: TRBV7-9; CDR3aa: CASSSAVGLTGELFF; CDR3nt: TGTGCCAGCAGCTCGGCAGTGGGCTTGACCGGGGAGCTGTTTTTT
j_gene: TRBJ2-7; d_gene: TRBD2; abundance: NA; v_gene: TRBV5-8; CDR3aa: CASSLGGGYEQYF; CDR3nt: TGTGCCAGCAGCTTGGGGGGGGGCTACGAGCAGTACTTC
j_gene: TRBJ1-4; d_gene: NA; abundance: NA; v_gene: TRBV2; CDR3aa: CASSLVPNEKLFF; CDR3nt: TGTGCCAGCAGCCTAGTGCCTAATGAAAAACTGTTTTTT
j_gene: TRBJ2-3; d_gene: NA; abundance: NA; v_gene: TRBV13; CDR3aa: CASSSSTDTQYF; CDR3nt: TGTGCCAGCAGCTCTAGCACAGATACGCAGTATTTT
j_gene: TRBJ1-2; d_gene: NA; abundance: once; v_gene: TRBV6-2/TRBV6-3; CDR3aa: CASSYRGGFGYTF; CDR3nt: TGTGCCAGCAGTTACAGGGGAGGCTTTGGCTACACCTTC
j_gene: TRBJ2-2; d_gene: NA; abundance: NA; v_gene: TRBV30; CDR3aa: CAWSVGHTGELFF; CDR3nt: TGTGCCTGGAGTGTTGGCCATACCGGGGAGCTGTTTTTT
j_gene: TRBJ2-7; d_gene: TRBD1; abundance: NA; v_gene: TRBV29-1; CDR3aa: CSVRLRQGPLDEQYF; CDR3nt: TGCAGCGTCCGCCTTAGACAGGGTCCATTAGACGAGCAGTACTTC
j_gene: TRBJ1-2; d_gene: TRBD1; abundance: NA; v_gene: TRBV29-1; CDR3aa: CSVTGTGTDRESNYGYTF; CDR3nt: TGCAGCGTAACCGGGACAGGGACCGATAGGGAGTCTAACTATGGCTACACCTTC
j_gene: TRBJ1-1; d_gene: TRBD1; abundance: NA; v_gene: TRBV5-1; CDR3aa: CASSLTGAHMNTEAFF; CDR3nt: TGCGCCAGCAGCCTAACAGGGGCTCACATGAACACTGAAGCTTTCTTT
j_gene: TRBJ2-3; d_gene: NA; abundance: NA; v_gene: TRBV7-8; CDR3aa: CASSLGRTDTQYF; CDR3nt: TGTGCCAGCAGCTTAGGGCGCACAGATACGCAGTATTTT
j_gene: TRBJ2-2; d_gene: NA; abundance: NA; v_gene: TRBV19; CDR3aa: CASTPGAWAGELFF; CDR3nt: TGTGCCAGTACGCCAGGTGCATGGGCCGGGGAGCTGTTTTTT
j_gene: TRBJ2-1; d_gene: NA; abundance: NA; v_gene: TRBV6-1; CDR3aa: CASRAEWGEINEQFF; CDR3nt: TGTGCCAGCAGGGCCGAATGGGGGGAAATTAATGAGCAGTTCTTC
j_gene: TRBJ1-1; d_gene: TRBD1; abundance: NA; v_gene: TRBV24-1; CDR3aa: CATSDNRGLTEAFF; CDR3nt: TGTGCCACCAGTGATAACAGGGGGCTCACTGAAGCTTTCTTT
j_gene: TRBJ1-5; d_gene: TRBD1; abundance: NA; v_gene: TRBV6-5; CDR3aa: CASRGTGVNQPQHF; CDR3nt: TGTGCCAGCAGAGGGACAGGGGTTAATCAGCCCCAGCATTTT
j_gene: TRBJ2-3; d_gene: TRBD2; abundance: NA; v_gene: TRBV2; CDR3aa: CASRARQRGGLTDTQYF; CDR3nt: TGTGCCAGCCGCGCCCGCCAGCGGGGGGGATTGACAGATACGCAGTATTTT
j_gene: TRBJ2-3; d_gene: NA; abundance: NA; v_gene: TRBV7-7; CDR3aa: CASSFSSSTDTQYF; CDR3nt: TGTGCTAGCAGCTTTTCTAGCAGCACAGATACGCAGTATTTT
j_gene: TRBJ2-5; d_gene: TRBD2; abundance: NA; v_gene: TRBV30; CDR3aa: CAWRKGLADQETQYF; CDR3nt: TGTGCCTGGAGAAAAGGACTAGCGGACCAAGAGACCCAGTACTTC
j_gene: TRBJ1-2; d_gene: TRBD1; abundance: NA; v_gene: TRBV6-5; CDR3aa: CASSSTQGAVDGYTF; CDR3nt: TGTGCCAGCAGTAGCACACAGGGGGCTGTCGATGGCTACACCTTC
j_gene: TRBJ1-1; d_gene: TRBD1; abundance: NA; v_gene: TRBV30; CDR3aa: CAWNRDRYTEAFF; CDR3nt: TGTGCCTGGAATCGGGACAGATACACTGAAGCTTTCTTT
j_gene: TRBJ2-1; d_gene: NA; abundance: NA; v_gene: TRBV24-1; CDR3aa: CATSDLTASSYNEQFF; CDR3nt: TGTGCCACCAGTGATTTGACGGCTAGCTCCTACAATGAGCAGTTCTTC
j_gene: TRBJ1-2; d_gene: TRBD1; abundance: NA; v_gene: TRBV7-9; CDR3aa: CASSRRTGGETDGYTF; CDR3nt: TGTGCCAGCAGCCGACGGACAGGGGGCGAAACGGATGGCTACACCTTC
j_gene: TRBJ2-7; d_gene: NA; abundance: NA; v_gene: TRBV30; CDR3aa: CAWSGTAHYEQYF; CDR3nt: TGTGCCTGGAGTGGGACAGCCCACTACGAGCAGTACTTC
j_gene: TRBJ1-1; d_gene: TRBD1; abundance: once; v_gene: TRBV19; CDR3aa: CASSRLRDRVANTEAFF; CDR3nt: TGTGCCAGTAGTAGACTCCGGGACAGGGTTGCTAACACTGAAGCTTTCTTT
j_gene: TRBJ1-4; d_gene: TRBD1; abundance: many; v_gene: TRBV24-1; CDR3aa: CATSPGQPNEKLFF; CDR3nt: TGTGCCACCTCACCGGGACAGCCTAATGAAAAACTGTTTTTT
j_gene: TRBJ1-2; d_gene: TRBD1; abundance: NA; v_gene: TRBV2; CDR3aa: CASGGTGSNYGYTF; CDR3nt: TGTGCCAGCGGTGGGACAGGGAGTAACTATGGCTACACCTTC
j_gene: TRBJ1-2; d_gene: TRBD1; abundance: NA; v_gene: TRBV7-3; CDR3aa: CASSPQPGQGVGGYTF; CDR3nt: TGTGCCAGCAGCCCTCAGCCGGGACAGGGAGTAGGGGGCTACACCTTC
j_gene: TRBJ1-1; d_gene: NA; abundance: many; v_gene: TRBV6-1; CDR3aa: CASSERPGTEAFF; CDR3nt: TGTGCCAGCAGTGAACGACCAGGAACTGAAGCTTTCTTT
j_gene: TRBJ1-1; d_gene: NA; abundance: NA; v_gene: TRBV5-5; CDR3aa: CASSLQVLTFGTEAFF; CDR3nt: TGTGCCAGCAGCTTGCAGGTGTTGACATTTGGGACTGAAGCTTTCTTT
j_gene: TRBJ1-2; d_gene: NA; abundance: NA; v_gene: TRBV5-1; CDR3aa: CASSPGIQTVYGYTF; CDR3nt: TGCGCCAGCAGCCCTGGTATACAGACCGTCTATGGCTACACCTTC
j_gene: TRBJ1-1; d_gene: TRBD1; abundance: NA; v_gene: TRBV6-5; CDR3aa: CASALQGAPHGAFF; CDR3nt: TGTGCCAGCGCGTTACAGGGGGCGCCGCATGGAGCTTTCTTT
j_gene: TRBJ2-3; d_gene: TRBD2; abundance: NA; v_gene: TRBV12-5; CDR3aa: CASGLEVAGTQYF; CDR3nt: TGTGCTAGTGGTTTGGAAGTAGCGGGTACGCAGTATTTT
j_gene: TRBJ1-4; d_gene: NA; abundance: NA; v_gene: TRBV27; CDR3aa: CASSFWGDEKLFF; CDR3nt: TGTGCCAGCAGTTTCTGGGGGGATGAAAAACTGTTTTTT
j_gene: TRBJ2-7; d_gene: NA; abundance: NA; v_gene: TRBV7-2; CDR3aa: CASSLAHRNEQYF; CDR3nt: TGTGCCAGCAGCTTAGCGCACAGGAACGAGCAGTACTTC
j_gene: TRBJ2-7; d_gene: TRBD1; abundance: NA; v_gene: TRBV10-2; CDR3aa: CASRKGGGQGAFEQYF; CDR3nt: TGCGCCAGCAGAAAGGGTGGAGGACAGGGGGCGTTCGAGCAGTACTTC
j_gene: TRBJ2-7; d_gene: TRBD1; abundance: NA; v_gene: TRBV15; CDR3aa: CATRRDRGPYEQYF; CDR3nt: TGTGCCACCAGGCGGGACAGGGGACCATACGAGCAGTACTTC
j_gene: TRBJ1-6; d_gene: TRBD1; abundance: NA; v_gene: TRBV6-5; CDR3aa: CASGTGNFNSPLHF; CDR3nt: TGTGCCAGCGGGACAGGCAATTTTAATTCACCCCTCCACTTT
j_gene: TRBJ1-6; d_gene: NA; abundance: NA; v_gene: TRBV7-3; CDR3aa: CASSLQRDNSPLHF; CDR3nt: TGTGCCAGCAGCTTACAGCGGGATAATTCACCCCTCCACTTT
j_gene: TRBJ2-3; d_gene: TRBD2; abundance: few; v_gene: TRBV24-1; CDR3aa: CATSDFGGNTDTQYF; CDR3nt: TGTGCCACCAGTGATTTCGGGGGGAACACAGATACGCAGTATTTT
j_gene: TRBJ2-7; d_gene: NA; abundance: NA; v_gene: TRBV28; CDR3aa: CASSWGDWTYEQYF; CDR3nt: TGTGCCAGCAGTTGGGGGGACTGGACCTACGAGCAGTACTTC
j_gene: TRBJ2-3; d_gene: TRBD2; abundance: NA; v_gene: TRBV6-5; CDR3aa: CATAGLAHFTDTQYF; CDR3nt: TGTGCCACCGCGGGACTAGCTCACTTCACAGATACGCAGTATTTT
j_gene: TRBJ2-3; d_gene: NA; abundance: few; v_gene: TRBV5-1; CDR3aa: CASSLDLPTDTQYF; CDR3nt: TGCGCCAGCAGCTTGGATCTACCGACAGATACGCAGTATTTT
j_gene: TRBJ2-5; d_gene: TRBD1; abundance: NA; v_gene: TRBV5-8; CDR3aa: CASSFEGGNRETQYF; CDR3nt: TGTGCCAGCAGCTTCGAAGGGGGCAACCGAGAGACCCAGTACTTC
j_gene: TRBJ1-1; d_gene: NA; abundance: NA; v_gene: TRBV11-2; CDR3aa: CASSLVGGRNTEAFF; CDR3nt: TGTGCCAGCAGCTTAGTGGGAGGGCGGAACACTGAAGCTTTCTTT
j_gene: TRBJ2-3; d_gene: NA; abundance: NA; v_gene: TRBV7-3; CDR3aa: CASSLGTADTDTQYF; CDR3nt: TGTGCCAGCAGCTTAGGTACAGCCGACACAGATACGCAGTATTTT
j_gene: TRBJ2-5; d_gene: TRBD2; abundance: NA; v_gene: TRBV7-9; CDR3aa: CASSLGLAGRETQYF; CDR3nt: TGTGCCAGCAGCTTAGGGCTAGCGGGACGGGAGACCCAGTACTTC
j_gene: TRBJ2-2; d_gene: TRBD2; abundance: NA; v_gene: TRBV5-1; CDR3aa: CASSRTTGTKLTGELFF; CDR3nt: TGCGCCAGCAGCCGGACAACCGGGACTAAGCTGACCGGGGAGCTGTTTTTT
j_gene: TRBJ2-5; d_gene: TRBD2; abundance: NA; v_gene: TRBV19; CDR3aa: CASKETSVAQETQYF; CDR3nt: TGTGCCAGTAAGGAGACTAGCGTGGCCCAAGAGACCCAGTACTTC
j_gene: TRBJ2-1; d_gene: TRBD1; abundance: NA; v_gene: TRBV7-6; CDR3aa: CASSSNSPGQGRQFF; CDR3nt: TGTGCCAGCAGCTCAAATTCCCCTGGACAGGGTCGGCAGTTCTTC
j_gene: TRBJ1-2; d_gene: NA; abundance: NA; v_gene: TRBV6-5; CDR3aa: CASSYQGLDGYTF; CDR3nt: TGTGCCAGCAGTTACCAGGGGCTGGATGGCTACACCTTC
j_gene: TRBJ1-3; d_gene: TRBD1; abundance: once; v_gene: TRBV30; CDR3aa: CAFDRAAGNTIYF; CDR3nt: TGTGCCTTTGACAGGGCTGCTGGAAACACCATATATTTT
j_gene: TRBJ2-7; d_gene: TRBD2; abundance: NA; v_gene: TRBV7-2; CDR3aa: CASSLLAGGHEQYF; CDR3nt: TGTGCCAGCAGCTTGTTAGCGGGGGGCCACGAGCAGTACTTC
j_gene: TRBJ2-3; d_gene: NA; abundance: NA; v_gene: TRBV30; CDR3aa: CAFKTTSGPEYF; CDR3nt: TGTGCCTTTAAAACCACGAGCGGGCCCGAGTATTTT
j_gene: TRBJ1-2; d_gene: NA; abundance: large; v_gene: TRBV12-3/TRBV12-4; CDR3aa: CASTFHPGYGYTF; CDR3nt: TGTGCCAGCACTTTCCACCCGGGGTATGGCTACACCTTC
j_gene: TRBJ2-4; d_gene: NA; abundance: NA; v_gene: TRBV19; CDR3aa: CASSIDRFKNIQYF; CDR3nt: TGTGCCAGTAGTATAGACAGATTTAAAAACATTCAGTACTTC
j_gene: TRBJ2-7; d_gene: TRBD1; abundance: NA; v_gene: TRBV19; CDR3aa: CASSLGQGGTYEQYF; CDR3nt: TGTGCCAGTAGTCTAGGACAGGGGGGAACCTACGAGCAGTACTTC
j_gene: TRBJ1-6; d_gene: NA; abundance: NA; v_gene: TRBV7-2; CDR3aa: CASSLVGGGNSPLHF; CDR3nt: TGTGCCAGCAGCTTAGTTGGAGGAGGGAATTCACCCCTCCACTTT
j_gene: TRBJ1-3; d_gene: NA; abundance: NA; v_gene: TRBV7-2; CDR3aa: CASSPWGVPGNTIYF; CDR3nt: TGTGCCAGCAGCCCGTGGGGGGTCCCCGGAAACACCATATATTTT